These T cell receptor beta chains were read from a single sample in a study of early T cells in non-severe SARS-CoV-2 infection. TCRdb analysed the 5' RACE reads with MiXCR anew, one entry per CDR3 protein. The sample includes about 44,000 distinct CDR3 sequences, approximately 22% seen only once; the top ten take 4% to 5%. This specimen consisted of whole blood, obtained at baseline. Receptors originate from an adult who was a healthcare worker with PCR-confirmed SARS-CoV-2 infection or an uninfected control (not recorded which). CDR3s include the opening cysteine and the closing phenylalanine or tryptophan.

>15|TRBJ2-7|TRBV5-4
CASSLGQGETYEQYF
>15|TRBJ1-2|TRBV7-2
CASSLFGTGRDGYTF
>11|TRBJ1-1|TRBV2
CASSEGYEAFF
>13|TRBJ1-1|TRBV6-2/TRBV6-3
CASSGQLNTEAFF
>14|TRBJ1-4|TRBV6-5
CASSYAGRRGELFF
>14|TRBJ2-1|TRBV2
CASRDSLVVHEQFF
>15|TRBJ2-7|TRBV5-1
CASSVGQGANYEQYF
>12|TRBJ2-1|TRBV6-1
CASGSSYNEQFF
>14|TRBJ2-3|TRBV28
CASSPQGYTDTQYF
>14|TRBJ2-4|TRBV13
CASRGQSGKNIQYF
>11|TRBJ2-5|TRBV10-1
CASASGETQYF
>15|TRBJ2-1|TRBV10-2
CASRTLAGEDNEQFF
>17|TRBJ2-3|TRBV7-2
CASSLAASGSPTDTQYF
>14|TRBJ2-1|TRBV29-1
CSVEWSDGYNEQFF
>15|TRBJ1-1|TRBV7-3
CASSLTSTGNTEAFF
>12|TRBJ2-7|TRBV2
CASADRSYEQYF
>15|TRBJ2-2|TRBV4-3
CASSQGDTTTGELFF
>17|TRBJ2-3|TRBV18
CASSPPVGLDSTDTQYF
>14|TRBJ1-6|TRBV12-3/TRBV12-4
CASSLQGSAMALHF
>13|TRBJ1-5|TRBV2
CASSPFRDQPQHF
>16|TRBJ1-5|TRBV12-3/TRBV12-4
CASSLGPRGGNQPQHF
>14|TRBJ2-1|TRBV7-9
CASSLPWVYNEQFF
>15|TRBJ2-7|TRBV10-3
CAISDLTGGSYEQYF
>14|TRBJ2-7|TRBV20-1
CSAEPGTGQYEQYF
>13|TRBJ2-6|TRBV30
CAWRVVGANVLTF
>15|TRBJ1-2|TRBV9
CASSAQGQANYGYTF
>14|TRBJ2-7|TRBV29-1
CSVEDGQGVHEQYF
>15|TRBJ1-3|TRBV7-8
CASSLVRDPGNTIYF
>17|TRBJ2-1|TRBV6-5
CASSSRGGTGVGGEQFF
>15|TRBJ2-5|TRBV5-1
CASSPPQRGRETQYF
>14|TRBJ2-5|TRBV10-2
CASSGDRYQETQYF
>14|TRBJ2-5|TRBV7-8
CASSMTEGQETQYF
>14|TRBJ1-1|TRBV24-1
CATSDDSLVTEAFF
>14|TRBJ2-3|TRBV10-3
CAISPRGDTDTQYF
>13|TRBJ1-1|TRBV5-1
CASSSQGSTEAFF
>15|TRBJ2-1|TRBV5-1
CASSFRTSGDNEQFF
>15|TRBJ1-3|TRBV7-6
CASRDLSGSGNTIYF
>15|TRBJ1-2|TRBV5-1
CASSLSRDTNYGYTF
>13|TRBJ2-5|TRBV20-1
CSASGWGEETQYF
>13|TRBJ1-1|TRBV27
CASSRQGQLQAFF
>15|TRBJ2-6|TRBV6-6
CASLGRDSGANVLTF
>14|TRBJ1-2|TRBV20-1
CSARAGTEVGGYTF
>15|TRBJ1-2|TRBV11-2
CASSFNRGPAWGYTF